The subject of this entry is one T cell receptor (beta chain). The antigen it binds to is not known. It has no much larger one-base neighbor in the sample; base qualities were not kept. The sample originates from a study of graft-versus-host responses after intestinal transplantation (dated by TCRdb to about 2021). Notes on the research overall: The transplants that recipients received were multivisceral, liver-intestinal, or isolated intestinal. Rather than being sequenced by the commercial service, samples from a few later patients were sequenced in-house on an Illumina MiSeq and processed with MiXCR. Every recipient was given anti-thymocyte globulin induction, then maintenance tacrolimus and steroids for 2 to 3 years. To identify alloreactive clones, pre-transplant mixed lymphocyte reaction products were sequenced and then compared with unstimulated pre-transplant donor and recipient T cells. The cohort enrolled 24 intestinal transplant recipients, one of whom was a retransplant, and 3 patients without pretransplant specimens were excluded. Donor T cell macrochimerism was defined as a peak of at least 4% donor T cells among recipient peripheral blood mononuclear cells. After intestinal transplantation, graft-versus-host and host-versus-graft alloreactive T cell clones in the graft, circulation and bone marrow were tracked using bulk TCR-beta CDR3 sequencing. What the work shows at the level of the full study, not this receptor alone: Early after transplant, peak levels of circulating GvH clones were associated with declines in HvG clones. Patients with donor T cell macrochimerism had high GvH to HvG T cell clonal ratios in their allografts. The conclusions were limited by the relatively low number and heterogeneity of the intestinal transplant patients. GvH clones were detected in recipient bone marrow, and some appeared earlier in ileal mucosa or blood, consistent with an intestinal mucosal origin.

The library came from the immunoSEQ multiplex PCR assay. In most patients, genomic DNA was isolated using the Qiagen DNeasy Blood and Tissue Kit and sent frozen to Adaptive Biotechnologies for TCR sequencing. For most patients, genomic DNA was subjected to high-throughput TCR-beta CDR3 sequencing by Adaptive Biotechnologies. The study's processing was this. Adaptive's ImmunoSEQ software was the source of the TCR sequencing data for about 17 patients, while three other patients were processed with MiXCR and VDJtools. To correct CD4 versus CD8 sorting errors, any sequence found in both subsets at a frequency ratio below 5:1 was removed. Because the origin of CDR3 nucleotide sequences shared between donor and recipient could not be assigned, those sequences were removed. To be classed as alloreactive, a clone needed at least 2-fold expansion over unstimulated cells and a minimum CFSE-low frequency of 0.002% (template counts) or 0.001% (read counts). Mappable clones were those detected in sequenced pre-transplant spleen, lymph node, or MLR CFSE-low populations of the donor or recipient. Cumulative frequency of alloreactive clones was calculated as a percentage of all sequences weighted by copy number. The table comes from immuneACCESS by way of TCRdb, which keeps in-frame sequences with V and J called. Part of the clones is missing from these tables; in studies checked, under half for an unresolved V gene and the rest for unknown reasons. For V, J and clone size, that table is used; D and trimming come from the DNA. For this sample there are some 90,000 clones; 85% to 95% appear just once. The biggest ten clones account for 0.45% to 0.55% of the sample.

The CDR3 has 16 amino acids, counting the end cysteine and phenylalanine. The entry retains the CDR3 DNA only, 48 bases that are in frame from base 1. The germline V gene (reference sequence) yields MNHEY for CDR1 and SMNVEV for CDR2. V and J are trimmed by 5 bases and 5 bases, and the gene matches miss 5 bases of the junction. The time point label, as the study defines it: cells obtained before transplantation from donor or recipient. CD3+CD4+ and CD3+CD8+ populations were FACS-sorted from unstimulated pre-transplant donor and recipient cells taken from spleen or lymph nodes. The source of this sequence is a human donor who received an intestinal transplant. In this chain, TRBV27 is recombined with TRBJ2-2; 13 central bases correspond to TRBD2. Sequencing used unstimulated CD8+ T cells sorted from spleen or lymph node cells, obtained before intestinal transplant. The CDR3 protein sequence reads: CASSGGLAGVTGELFF. The sequence in DNA is TGTGCCAGCAGTGGTGGACTAGCGGGGGTTACCGGGGAGCTGTTTTTT.